Sequencing of this T cell receptor (beta chain) was carried out in a study of blood T cell repertoires in COVID-19 (dated by TCRdb to about 2020). Regarding the complete study: The collaborator samples originated in the United States, Italy and Spain and spanned the acute and convalescent phases of COVID-19. The material from the prospective study consisted of cDNA or gDNA derived from T cells, B-cell-depleted T cells, or PBMCs. Deeply sampled blood TCRbeta repertoires from subjects exposed to, actively infected with, or recovered from COVID-19 were included in the dataset. A freely available public database, intended as a resource for researchers studying the immune response to SARS-CoV-2, is where the repertoires were released. The samples were drawn from two sources: the first 160 participants of the ongoing ImmuneRACE study, and 950 to 1,500 subjects contributed by 6 global collaborators. Sample metadata almost always included a de-identified subject ID, COVID-19 status, age in years and sex. Where available, HLA class I and class II types were obtained from metadata supplied by the sample provider rather than from assay-based typing. Overall study results and their limits: Clinical and demographic metadata were provided uncurated, with the amount varying by source and participant.

TCRbeta CDR3 regions were amplified from genomic DNA using the immunoSEQ Assay, a bias-controlled multiplex PCR. Concerning the study's data processing: Nucleated cell counts per sample were estimated from amplification of reference gene primers within the assay. Sequence reads were collapsed and filtered to measure the absolute abundance of every unique TCRbeta CDR3 rearrangement. For each sample, productive Simpson clonality was calculated as the square root of Simpson's diversity index across productive rearrangements. TCRdb stores this immuneACCESS table with in-frame sequences only. Part of the clones is absent; in the studies checked, under half of the shortfall reflects unresolved V genes, and no reason is known for the rest. Clone size and the V and J calls come from that table; the DNA yielded D and trimming. The table for this sample lists some 150,000 clones; around four fifths of them were counted only once. The ten largest clonotypes hold 35% to 40% of the sample.

Regarding this clone: Its antigen specificity is not known. No much larger clone is present one base from it, and per-base qualities are unavailable.

The germline V gene gives CDR1 as SGHRS and CDR2 as YFSETQ. The CDR3 measures 14 amino acids from cysteine to phenylalanine. The only DNA kept is the CDR3, 42 bases in frame from the first base. Trimming takes 6 bases off V and 8 bases off J; junction bases not matched to a gene: 13. Collaborating institutions collected whole blood in K2EDTA tubes following their own protocols. For TCRbeta analysis, collaborators shipped samples as frozen whole blood, isolated PBMCs, or DNA extracted from either of those sample types. The receptor comes from a human donor in a cohort sampled during active COVID-19. This chain is built from TRBV5-1 and TRBJ1-2; 7 central nucleotides agree with TRBD1. Sequencing was performed on peripheral blood. The CDR3 here reads CASTRTGERGGYTF. The DNA reads as follows: TGCGCCAGCACCCGGACAGGAGAGAGGGGGGGCTACACCTTC.